A selection of T cell receptor beta chains follows, all from one sample in a study of regulatory T cells in long-lasting Graves disease. TCRdb re-derived calls from the multiplex PCR reads in MiXCR, one entry per CDR3 protein. This sample carries over 650,000 distinct CDR3 sequences, about 32% of them seen once, and the ten largest clones take about 40%. This sample comprised peripheral blood mononuclear cells (PBMCs), obtained when the disease was refractory, from a patient treated with antithyroid drugs. The receptors were gathered from a female donor with Graves disease. Both conserved end residues are part of each CDR3. Each record gives: J gene, V gene, CDR3 protein.

TRBJ1-2 | TRBV12-3/TRBV12-4 | CASSPLDRGRRYGYTF
TRBJ2-2 | TRBV3-1 | CASSPNRGVGELFF
TRBJ1-3 | TRBV20-1 | CSAGSSGNTIYF
TRBJ1-1 | TRBV11-2 | CASSLGQGGREAFF
TRBJ1-3 | TRBV30 | CAWASRSGNTIYF
TRBJ1-2 | TRBV11-2 | CASSLAQGQSYGYTF
TRBJ2-5 | TRBV20-1 | CSARQGSAVRETQYF
TRBJ1-2 | TRBV7-6 | CASSLEGRKDYGYTF
TRBJ1-5 | TRBV15 | CATSSTGTANQPQHF
TRBJ1-1 | TRBV12-3/TRBV12-4 | CASSGPGTGGTEAFF
TRBJ2-7 | TRBV9 | CASSVDGGKGEQYF
TRBJ2-3 | TRBV20-1 | CSASVQISGERDTQYF
TRBJ1-1 | TRBV27 | CASSLSWTAEAFF
TRBJ2-5 | TRBV3-1 | CASSQVASGSGETQYF
TRBJ1-5 | TRBV6-1 | CASSGGQPGGNQPQHF
TRBJ2-7 | TRBV7-9 | CASSRGQVYEQYF
TRBJ2-5 | TRBV5-1 | CASSSGYQETQYF
TRBJ2-5 | TRBV7-9 | CASSHVAGVETQYF
TRBJ1-1 | TRBV7-3 | CASSTVNGEAFF
TRBJ2-7 | TRBV3-1 | CASSRAGSYEQYF
TRBJ2-7 | TRBV12-3/TRBV12-4 | CASSLGTATNRYF